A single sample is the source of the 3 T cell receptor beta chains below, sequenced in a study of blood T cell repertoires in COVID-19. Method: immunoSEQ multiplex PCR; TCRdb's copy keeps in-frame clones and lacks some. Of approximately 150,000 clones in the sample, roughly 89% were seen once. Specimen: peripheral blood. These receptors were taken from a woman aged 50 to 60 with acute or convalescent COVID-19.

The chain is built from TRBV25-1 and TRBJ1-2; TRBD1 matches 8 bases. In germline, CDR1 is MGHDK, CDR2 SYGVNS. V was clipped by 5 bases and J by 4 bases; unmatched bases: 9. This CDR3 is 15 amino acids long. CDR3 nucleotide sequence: TGTGCCAGCAGTCCATCCGGGACAGGAGGCTATGGCTACACCTTC. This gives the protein CASSPSGTGGYGYTF.

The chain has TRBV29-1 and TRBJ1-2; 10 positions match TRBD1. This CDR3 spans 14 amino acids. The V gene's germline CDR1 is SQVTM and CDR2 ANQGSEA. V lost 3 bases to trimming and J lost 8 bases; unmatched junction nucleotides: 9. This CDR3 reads CSVDSTGTGVGYTF. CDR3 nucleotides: TGCAGCGTTGATTCTACCGGGACAGGGGTGGGCTACACCTTC.

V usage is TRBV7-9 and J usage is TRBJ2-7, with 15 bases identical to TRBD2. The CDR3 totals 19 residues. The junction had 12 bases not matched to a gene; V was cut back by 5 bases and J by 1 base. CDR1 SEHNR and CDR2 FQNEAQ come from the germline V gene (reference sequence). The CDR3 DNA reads TGTGCCAGCAGCCCCTGGACTAGCGGGAGGGCCCTCCCTTCCTACGAGCAGTACTTC. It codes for CASSPWTSGRALPSYEQYF.